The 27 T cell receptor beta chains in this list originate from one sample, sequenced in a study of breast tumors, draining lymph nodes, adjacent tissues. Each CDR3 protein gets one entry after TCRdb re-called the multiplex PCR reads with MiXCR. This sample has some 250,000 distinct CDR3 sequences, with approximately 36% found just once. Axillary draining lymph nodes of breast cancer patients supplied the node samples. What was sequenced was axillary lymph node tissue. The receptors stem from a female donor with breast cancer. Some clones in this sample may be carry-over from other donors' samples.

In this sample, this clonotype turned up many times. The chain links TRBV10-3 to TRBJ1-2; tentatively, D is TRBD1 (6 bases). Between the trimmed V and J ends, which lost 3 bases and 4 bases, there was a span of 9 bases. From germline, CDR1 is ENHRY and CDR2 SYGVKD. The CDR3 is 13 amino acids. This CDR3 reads CAISEGGTYGYTF. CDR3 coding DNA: TGTGCCATCAGTGAAGGGGGGACCTATGGCTACACCTTC.

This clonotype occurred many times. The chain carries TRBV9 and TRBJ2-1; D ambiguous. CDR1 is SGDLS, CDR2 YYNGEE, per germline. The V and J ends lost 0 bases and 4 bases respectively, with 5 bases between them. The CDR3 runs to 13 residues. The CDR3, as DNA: TGTGCCAGCAGCGTAGGCAGTTACAATGAGCAGTTCTTC. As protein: CASSVGSYNEQFF.

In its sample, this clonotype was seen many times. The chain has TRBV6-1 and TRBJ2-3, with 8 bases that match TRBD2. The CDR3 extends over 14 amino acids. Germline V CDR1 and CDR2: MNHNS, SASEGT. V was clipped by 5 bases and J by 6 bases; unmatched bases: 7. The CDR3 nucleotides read TGTGCCAGCAGTCCGGGACTAGTCGTGGATACGCAGTATTTT. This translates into CASSPGLVVDTQYF.

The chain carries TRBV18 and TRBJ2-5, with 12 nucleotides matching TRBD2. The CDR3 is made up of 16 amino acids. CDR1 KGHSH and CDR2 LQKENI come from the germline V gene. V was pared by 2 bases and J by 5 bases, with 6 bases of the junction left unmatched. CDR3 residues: CASSPALAGGHETQYF. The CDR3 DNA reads TGTGCCAGCTCACCAGCCCTAGCGGGGGGGCATGAGACCCAGTACTTC.

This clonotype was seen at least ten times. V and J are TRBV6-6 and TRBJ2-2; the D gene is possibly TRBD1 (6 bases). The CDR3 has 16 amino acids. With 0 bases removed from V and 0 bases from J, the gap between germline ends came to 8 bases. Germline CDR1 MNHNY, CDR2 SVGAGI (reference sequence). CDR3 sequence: CASSYSGTTNTGELFF. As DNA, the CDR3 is TGTGCCAGCAGTTACTCCGGGACAACGAACACCGGGGAGCTGTTTTTT.

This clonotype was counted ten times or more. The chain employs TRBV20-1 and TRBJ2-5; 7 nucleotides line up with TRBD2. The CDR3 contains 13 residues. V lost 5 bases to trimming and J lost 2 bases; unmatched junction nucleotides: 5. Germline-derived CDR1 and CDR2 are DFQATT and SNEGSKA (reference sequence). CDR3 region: CSAGLVPQETQYF. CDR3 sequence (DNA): TGCAGTGCTGGACTAGTCCCGCAAGAGACCCAGTACTTC.

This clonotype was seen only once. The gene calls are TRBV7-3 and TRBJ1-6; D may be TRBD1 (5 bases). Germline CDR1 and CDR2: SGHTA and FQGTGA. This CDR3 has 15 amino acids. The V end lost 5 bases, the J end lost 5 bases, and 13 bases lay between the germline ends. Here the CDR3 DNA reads TGTGCCAGCAGCATACGACAGCCCGATAATTCACCCCTCCACTTT. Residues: CASSIRQPDNSPLHF.

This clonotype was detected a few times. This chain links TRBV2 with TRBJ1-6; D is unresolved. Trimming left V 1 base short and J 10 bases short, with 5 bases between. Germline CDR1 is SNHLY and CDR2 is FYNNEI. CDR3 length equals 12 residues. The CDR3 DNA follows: TGTGCCAGCAGTGAAGATTGGTCACCCCTCCACTTT. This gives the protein CASSEDWSPLHF.

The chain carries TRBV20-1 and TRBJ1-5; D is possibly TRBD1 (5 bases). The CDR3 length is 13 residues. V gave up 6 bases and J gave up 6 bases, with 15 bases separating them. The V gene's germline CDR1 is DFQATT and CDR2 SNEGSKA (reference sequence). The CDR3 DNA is TGCAGTGCCAATCAGGGAGTAAGTCAGCCCCAGCATTTT. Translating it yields CSANQGVSQPQHF.

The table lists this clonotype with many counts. Here the CDR3 DNA reads TGTGCCAGCAGCCCCAACCCGGGGAACACAGATACGCAGTATTTT. Protein sequence: CASSPNPGNTDTQYF. The chain has TRBV9 and TRBJ2-3, with D possibly TRBD2 on 5 matching bases. The length of the CDR3 is 15 residues. Germline V gene data show CDR1 as SGDLS and CDR2 as YYNGEE. V was clipped by 4 bases and J by 2 bases, with 14 bases between them.

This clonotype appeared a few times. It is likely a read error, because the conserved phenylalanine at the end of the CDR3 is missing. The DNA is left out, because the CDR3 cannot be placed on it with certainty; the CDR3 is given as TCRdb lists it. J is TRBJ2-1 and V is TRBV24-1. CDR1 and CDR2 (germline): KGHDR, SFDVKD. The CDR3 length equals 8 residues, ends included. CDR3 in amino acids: CATSVAET.

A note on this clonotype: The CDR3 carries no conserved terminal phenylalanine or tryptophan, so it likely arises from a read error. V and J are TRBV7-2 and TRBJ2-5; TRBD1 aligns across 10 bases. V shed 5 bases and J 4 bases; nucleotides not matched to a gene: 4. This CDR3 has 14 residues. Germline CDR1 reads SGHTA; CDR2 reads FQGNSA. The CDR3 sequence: CASSPGTGVETQYL. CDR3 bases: TGTGCCAGCAGCCCGGGGACAGGGGTAGAGACCCAGTACCTC.

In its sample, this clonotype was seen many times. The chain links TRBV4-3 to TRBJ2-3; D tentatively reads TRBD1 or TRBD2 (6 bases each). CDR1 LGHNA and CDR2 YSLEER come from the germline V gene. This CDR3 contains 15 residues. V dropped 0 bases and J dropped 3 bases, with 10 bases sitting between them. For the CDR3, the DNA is TGCGCCAGCAGCCAAGAGCAAGGGGGGACAGATACGCAGTATTTT. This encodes CASSQEQGGTDTQYF.

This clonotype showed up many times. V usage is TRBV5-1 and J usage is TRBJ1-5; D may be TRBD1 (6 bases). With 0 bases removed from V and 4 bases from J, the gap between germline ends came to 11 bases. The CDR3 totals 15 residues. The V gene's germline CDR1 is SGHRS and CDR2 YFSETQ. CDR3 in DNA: TGCGCCAGCAGCTTGGGGGGAAGGGGGAATCAGCCCCAGCATTTT. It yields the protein CASSLGGRGNQPQHF. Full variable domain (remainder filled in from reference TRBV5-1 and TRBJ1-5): KAGVTQTPRYLIKTRGQQVTLSCSPISGHRSVSWYQQTPGQGLQFLFEYFSETQRNKGNFPGRFSGRQFSNSRSEMNVSTLELGDSALYLCASSLGGRGNQPQHFGDGTRLSIL.

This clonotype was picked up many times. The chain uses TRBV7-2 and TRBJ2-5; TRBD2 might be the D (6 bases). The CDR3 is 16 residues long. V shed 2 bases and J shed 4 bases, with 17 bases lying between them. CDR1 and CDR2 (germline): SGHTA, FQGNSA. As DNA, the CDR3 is TGTGCCAGCAGCTTATTATTAGCGGTAACCGTAGAGACCCAGTACTTC. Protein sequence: CASSLLLAVTVETQYF.

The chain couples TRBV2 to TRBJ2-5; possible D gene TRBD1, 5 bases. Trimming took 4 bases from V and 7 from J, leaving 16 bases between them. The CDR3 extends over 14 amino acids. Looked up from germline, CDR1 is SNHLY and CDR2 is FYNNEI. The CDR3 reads CASSAGLGPWTQYF. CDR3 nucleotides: TGTGCCAGCAGTGCCGGGCTGGGGCCGTGGACCCAGTACTTC.

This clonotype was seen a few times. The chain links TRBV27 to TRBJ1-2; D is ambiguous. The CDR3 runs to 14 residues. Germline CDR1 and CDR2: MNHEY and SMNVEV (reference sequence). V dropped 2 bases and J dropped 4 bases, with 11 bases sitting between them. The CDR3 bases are TGTGCCAGCAGTTTAAGTACACCGATCTATGGCTACACCTTC. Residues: CASSLSTPIYGYTF.

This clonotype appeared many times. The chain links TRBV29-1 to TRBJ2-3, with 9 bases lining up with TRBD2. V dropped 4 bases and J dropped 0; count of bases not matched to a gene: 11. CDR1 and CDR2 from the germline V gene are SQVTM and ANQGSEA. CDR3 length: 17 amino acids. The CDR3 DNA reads TGCAGCGTTGTTTTAGCGGGGGTGATCTTTAGCACAGATACGCAGTATTTT. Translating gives CSVVLAGVIFSTDTQYF.

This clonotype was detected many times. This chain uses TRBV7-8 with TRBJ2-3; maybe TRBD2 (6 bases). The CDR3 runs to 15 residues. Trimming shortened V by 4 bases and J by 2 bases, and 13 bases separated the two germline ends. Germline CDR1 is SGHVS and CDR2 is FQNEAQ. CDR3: CASSSTGGVTDTQYF. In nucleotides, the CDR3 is TGTGCCAGCAGCTCCACTGGCGGGGTCACAGATACGCAGTATTTT.

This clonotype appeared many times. The CDR3 here is CSVESGRVGGELFF. As DNA, the CDR3 is TGCAGCGTTGAAAGCGGCAGGGTCGGCGGGGAGCTGTTTTTT. The chain carries TRBV29-1 and TRBJ2-2; D assignment may be TRBD1 or TRBD2 (5 bases each). The CDR3 is made up of 14 amino acids. V was trimmed by 2 bases and J by 7 bases, leaving 14 bases between them. Germline values: CDR1 SQVTM, CDR2 ANQGSEA.

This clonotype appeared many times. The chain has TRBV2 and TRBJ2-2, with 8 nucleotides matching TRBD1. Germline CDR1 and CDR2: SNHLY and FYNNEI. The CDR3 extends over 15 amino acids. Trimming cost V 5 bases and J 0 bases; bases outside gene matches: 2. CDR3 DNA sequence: TGTGCCAGCAGTCTGGGACAGGCGAACACCGGGGAGCTGTTTTTT. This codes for CASSLGQANTGELFF.

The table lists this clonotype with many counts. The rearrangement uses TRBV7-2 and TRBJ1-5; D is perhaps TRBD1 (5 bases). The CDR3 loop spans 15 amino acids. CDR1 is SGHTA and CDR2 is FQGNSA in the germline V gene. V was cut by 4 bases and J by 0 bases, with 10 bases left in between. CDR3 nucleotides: TGTGCCAGCAGCTCGGGACGGAGTAGCAATCAGCCCCAGCATTTT. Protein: CASSSGRSSNQPQHF.

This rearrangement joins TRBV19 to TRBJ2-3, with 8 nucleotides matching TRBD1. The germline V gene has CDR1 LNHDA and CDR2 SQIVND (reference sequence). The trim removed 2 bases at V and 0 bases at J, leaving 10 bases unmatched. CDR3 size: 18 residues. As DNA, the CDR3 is TGTGCCAGTAGTATAAACCCGGGGACAGGAGCTAGCACAGATACGCAGTATTTT. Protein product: CASSINPGTGASTDTQYF.

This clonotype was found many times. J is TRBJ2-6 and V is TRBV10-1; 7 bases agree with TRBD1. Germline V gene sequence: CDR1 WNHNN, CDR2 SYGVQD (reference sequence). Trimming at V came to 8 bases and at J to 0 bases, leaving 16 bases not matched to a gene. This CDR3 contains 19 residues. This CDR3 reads CASGLGDRRPPSGANVLTF. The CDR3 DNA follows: TGCGCCAGCGGCCTCGGGGACAGAAGACCCCCCTCTGGGGCCAACGTCCTGACTTTC.

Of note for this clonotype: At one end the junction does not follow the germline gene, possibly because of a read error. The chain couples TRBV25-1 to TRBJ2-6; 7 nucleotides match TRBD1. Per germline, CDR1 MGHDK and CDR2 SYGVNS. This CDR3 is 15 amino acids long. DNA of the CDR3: TGTGCCAGCAGTGCTAGAGACGACAGGGCCAACGTCCTGACTTTT. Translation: CASSARDDRANVLTF.

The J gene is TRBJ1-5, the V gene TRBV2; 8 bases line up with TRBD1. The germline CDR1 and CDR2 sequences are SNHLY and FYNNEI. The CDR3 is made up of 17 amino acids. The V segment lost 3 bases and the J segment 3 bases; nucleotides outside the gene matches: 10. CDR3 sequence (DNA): TGTGCCAGCAGTGACCAGGGGGCAGTCATCGTCAATCAGCCCCAGCATTTT. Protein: CASSDQGAVIVNQPQHF.

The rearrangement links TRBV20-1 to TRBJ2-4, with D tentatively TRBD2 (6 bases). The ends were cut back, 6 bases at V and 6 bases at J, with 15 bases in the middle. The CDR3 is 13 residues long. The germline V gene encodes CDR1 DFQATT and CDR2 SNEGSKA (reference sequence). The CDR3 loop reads CSAPFGTGNIQYF. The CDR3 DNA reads TGCAGTGCGCCCTTTGGGACTGGAAACATTCAGTACTTC.